Below are 20 T cell receptor beta chains sequenced from a single sample in a study of a mutant IDH1 vaccine in newly diagnosed glioma (dated by TCRdb to the early 2020s). Receptor libraries were prepared by the immunoSEQ multiplex PCR assay. TCRdb took this table from immuneACCESS and kept in-frame rearrangements with V and J called. Such tables lack part of the clones; where checked against another copy, unresolved V genes explain under half of the gap, and the rest is unexplained. Recorded for this sample are 65,000 to 85,000 clones; around nine tenths of them occurred a single time. The ten largest clones represent roughly 2% of the sample. The time point label, as the study defines it: week 35, safety follow-up. Every vaccine dose consisted of 300 ug of a 20-mer mutant IDH1 peptide in Montanide, administered subcutaneously together with topical imiquimod. These receptors' targets are unknown.

Sequenced material: PBMCs, taken from a glioma patient whose treatment included an IDH1 peptide vaccine. The receptors derive from a man aged 25 to 45 with glioma.

The chain combines TRBV4-1 with TRBJ1-6, with TRBD1 as a possible D gene (5 bases). V lost 1 base to trimming and J lost 10 bases, with 17 bases between them. Germline CDR1 is MGHRA and CDR2 is YSYEKL. This CDR3 has 16 residues. CDR3 sequence (DNA): TGCGCCAGCAGCCAAGGAATCTCACTCGGGGGGTCACCCCTCCACTTT. The encoded protein is CASSQGISLGGSPLHF.

This clone is a singleton in its sample. The J gene is TRBJ2-4, the V gene TRBV5-6; possible D gene TRBD2, 5 bases. The germline V and J ends were trimmed by 0 bases and 3 bases, with 16 bases remaining between them. This CDR3 region has 17 residues. Per the germline V gene, CDR1 is SGHDT and CDR2 is YYEEEE. The chain's CDR3 is CASSLAGQRDGKNIQYF. As DNA, the CDR3 is TGTGCCAGCAGCTTGGCCGGGCAGAGGGATGGCAAAAACATTCAGTACTTC.

The chain combines TRBV4-3 with TRBJ1-4; 10 bases are shared with TRBD1. The CDR3 runs to 17 residues. V was clipped by 3 bases and J by 3 bases; unmatched bases: 7. Germline loops: CDR1 LGHNA, CDR2 YSLEER. CDR3 nucleotides: TGCGCCAGCAGCCACCTTACCGGGACAGGGGCTAATGAAAAACTGTTTTTT. This gives the protein CASSHLTGTGANEKLFF.

The rearrangement joins TRBV7-8 to TRBJ2-2; the match to TRBD1 covers 7 bases. This CDR3 is built from 15 residues. Germline-derived CDR1 and CDR2 are SGHVS and FQNEAQ. Unmatched junction bases numbered 8, after V lost 3 bases and J lost 7 bases. The CDR3 is CASSLAGTVGGELFF. The CDR3 region has the DNA TGTGCCAGCAGCTTGGCCGGGACAGTAGGCGGGGAGCTGTTTTTT.

CDR3: CASSAEGDEQFF. As DNA, the CDR3 is TGTGCCAGCAGCGCCGAGGGGGATGAGCAGTTCTTC. The rearrangement uses TRBV9 and TRBJ2-1; perhaps TRBD1 as D (6 bases). Germline loops: CDR1 SGDLS, CDR2 YYNGEE. V dropped 3 bases and J dropped 8 bases, with 9 bases sitting between them. CDR3 length: 12 amino acids.

This clone was counted a single time. The chain links TRBV27 to TRBJ1-1; no clear D. Looked up from germline, CDR1 is MNHEY and CDR2 is SMNVEV (reference sequence). The CDR3 is 14 residues long. The V and J ends lost 5 bases and 6 bases respectively, with 16 bases between them. In nucleotides, the CDR3 is TGTGCCAGCAGTCCCGGTGTCGGCCTACCTGAAGCTTTCTTT. Its translation is CASSPGVGLPEAFF.

The chain combines TRBV6-5 with TRBJ2-2; 8 bases map to TRBD2. The V segment lost 0 bases and the J segment 3 bases; nucleotides outside the gene matches: 3. This CDR3 region has 16 residues. The germline gives CDR1 MNHEY, CDR2 SVGAGI. The CDR3 coding sequence is TGTGCCAGCAGTTACTCGGGCGGGGGGTACACCGGGGAGCTGTTTTTT. Translated: CASSYSGGGYTGELFF.

CDR3: CASTLQGAEETQYF. CDR3 sequence (DNA): TGCGCCAGCACATTACAGGGGGCAGAAGAGACCCAGTACTTC. The chain is built from TRBV5-1 and TRBJ2-5; 9 bases map to TRBD1. V lost 6 bases to trimming and J lost 3 bases; unmatched junction nucleotides: 6. Germline V lookup: CDR1 SGHRS, CDR2 YFSETQ. The CDR3 is 14 residues long.

This chain connects TRBV4-2 to TRBJ1-5; D perhaps matches TRBD1 (5 bases). The CDR3 loop spans 14 amino acids. The germline gives CDR1 LGHNA, CDR2 YNFKEQ. The V and J ends lost 0 bases and 5 bases respectively, with 8 bases between them. The CDR3 sequence is CASSQEVGDQPQHF. For the CDR3, the DNA is TGTGCCAGCAGCCAAGAGGTAGGGGATCAGCCCCAGCATTTT.

This sequence joins TRBV5-1 and TRBJ1-6; 10 nucleotides align to TRBD1. CDR3 length equals 14 residues. Trimming took 5 bases from V and 10 from J; bases not matched to a gene: 6. The germline V gene has CDR1 SGHRS and CDR2 YFSETQ. The CDR3 sequence: CASRPGTGESPLHF. DNA of the CDR3: TGCGCCAGCAGGCCTGGGACAGGGGAATCACCCCTCCACTTT.

The V and J genes are TRBV5-6 and TRBJ2-7; D call uncertain. Trimming took 1 base from V and 2 from J, leaving 10 bases between them. CDR1 and CDR2 (germline): SGHDT, YYEEEE. CDR3 length equals 14 residues. CDR3 nucleotide sequence: TGTGCCAGCAGCTTGTTGGACCGGCCCTACGAGCAGTACTTC. Its protein product is CASSLLDRPYEQYF.

The chain joins TRBV7-9 to TRBJ1-2; 7 bases agree with TRBD1. The CDR3 runs to 16 residues. Germline lookup yields CDR1 SEHNR and CDR2 FQNEAQ (reference sequence). V was clipped by 4 bases and J by 7 bases; unmatched bases: 15. CDR3 protein: CASSSYQGVGRAGYTF. The CDR3 DNA reads TGTGCCAGCAGCTCCTATCAGGGGGTAGGAAGGGCTGGCTACACCTTC.

This rearrangement joins TRBV5-6 to TRBJ2-7; D remains unclear. This CDR3 comprises 12 residues. CDR1 and CDR2 (germline): SGHDT, YYEEEE. The germline V and J ends were trimmed by 0 bases and 6 bases, with 7 bases remaining between them. CDR3 amino acids: CASSLGRGEQYF. The CDR3, as DNA: TGTGCCAGCAGCTTGGGGCGAGGCGAGCAGTACTTC.

The V gene is TRBV27, the J gene TRBJ2-7; D is unclear. CDR1 and CDR2 (germline): MNHEY, SMNVEV (reference sequence). The CDR3 totals 13 residues. Trimming took 1 base from V and 5 from J, leaving 9 bases between them. The CDR3 reads CASSLFLGNEQYF. The DNA of the CDR3 is TGTGCCAGCAGTTTATTCCTAGGGAACGAGCAGTACTTC.

The V and J genes are TRBV19 and TRBJ1-5; D is unresolved. Germline loops: CDR1 LNHDA, CDR2 SQIVND (reference sequence). V was trimmed by 5 bases and J by 2 bases, leaving 16 bases between them. The CDR3 has 16 amino acids. CDR3 sequence: CASSVGPGEGNQPQHF. CDR3 DNA: TGTGCCAGTAGTGTTGGTCCGGGAGAGGGCAATCAGCCCCAGCATTTT.

This sequence joins TRBV9 and TRBJ2-7, with TRBD2 matching over 9 bases. V shed 4 bases and J 3 bases; nucleotides not matched to a gene: 8. Per germline, CDR1 SGDLS and CDR2 YYNGEE. The CDR3 totals 15 residues. CDR3 amino acids: CASSPMEAGGYEQYF. The CDR3 nucleotides are TGTGCCAGCAGCCCCATGGAAGCGGGAGGCTACGAGCAGTACTTC.

Ten or more counts support this clone. The CDR3 reads CASSPFLLGNRGRVNEQFF. The CDR3 DNA reads TGTGCCAGCAGCCCTTTCCTCTTGGGGAACAGGGGGAGGGTCAATGAGCAGTTCTTC. The gene calls are TRBV5-8 and TRBJ2-1, with D perhaps matching TRBD1 (8 bases). The CDR3 sequence is 19 residues long. Germline V gives CDR1 SGHTS, CDR2 YDEGEE. Trimming took off 4 bases at V and 6 bases at J, with 29 bases between the two ends.

The chain couples TRBV5-6 to TRBJ2-7; possible D gene TRBD2, 6 bases. V gave up 2 bases and J gave up 6 bases, with 18 bases separating them. CDR3 length equals 15 residues. Germline CDR1 is SGHDT and CDR2 is YYEEEE. The CDR3 here is CASSFGGNRLAEQYF. As DNA, the CDR3 is TGTGCCAGCAGCTTTGGAGGGAATAGGTTGGCCGAGCAGTACTTC.

The chain has TRBV29-1 and TRBJ2-7, with 7 nucleotides matching TRBD1. V was clipped by 0 bases and J by 3 bases; unmatched bases: 2. This CDR3 region has 13 residues. Germline V gene data show CDR1 as SQVTM and CDR2 as ANQGSEA. The CDR3 nucleotides read TGCAGCGTTGAAGAGGCAGGGGGCTACGAGCAGTACTTC. Its translation: CSVEEAGGYEQYF.

This clone came up a few times. The V gene is TRBV5-1, the J gene TRBJ2-7, with 10 bases fitting TRBD1. The CDR3 length is 13 residues. Germline-derived CDR1 and CDR2 are SGHRS and YFSETQ. V lost 3 bases to trimming and J lost 6 bases; unmatched junction nucleotides: 3. The DNA for the CDR3 is TGCGCCAGCAGCTATGGGACAGGGGCCGAGCAGTACTTC. This encodes CASSYGTGAEQYF.